This T cell receptor beta chain was captured in a study of glioma-infiltrating T cells after dendritic cell vaccination. Study details: Patients had newly diagnosed or recurrent glioblastoma and received dendritic cell vaccines. Between 2003 and 2012, patients got autologous tumor lysate-pulsed dendritic cell vaccines.

Blood PBMC samples: pre-vaccination, two weeks post third vaccination, and at tumor progression. Input was 2 to 2.5 ug genomic DNA, or all available if less. Sequencing was performed with immunoSEQ multiplex PCR; in TCRdb, only in-frame clones are kept and a portion is missing. In the table there are nearly 85,000 clones, about 90% of which are singletons. Trimming took 4 bases from V and 1 from J, leaving 10 bases between them. This CDR3 is built from 14 residues. Per germline, CDR1 LGHNA and CDR2 YNFKEQ. This specimen was blood, taken before dendritic cell vaccination. V gene TRBV4-2 combines with J gene TRBJ1-1, with D unclear. This TCR was sampled from a human donor with glioblastoma. The chain's CDR3 is CASSLLRGNTEAFF. CDR3 DNA sequence: TGTGCCAGCAGCCTCCTCCGCGGGAACACTGAAGCTTTCTTT.